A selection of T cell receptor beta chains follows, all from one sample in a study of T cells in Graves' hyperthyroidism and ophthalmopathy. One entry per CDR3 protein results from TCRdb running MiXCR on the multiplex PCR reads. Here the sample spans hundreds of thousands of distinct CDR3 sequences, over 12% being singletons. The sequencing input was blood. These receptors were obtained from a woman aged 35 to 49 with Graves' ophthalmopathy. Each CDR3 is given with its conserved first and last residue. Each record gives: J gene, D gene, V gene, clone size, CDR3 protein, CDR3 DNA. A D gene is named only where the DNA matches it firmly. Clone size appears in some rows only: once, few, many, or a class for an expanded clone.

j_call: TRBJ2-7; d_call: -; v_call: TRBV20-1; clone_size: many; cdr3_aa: CSAKRSEAYEQYF; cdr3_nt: TGCAGTGCAAAACGGTCGGAAGCGTACGAGCAGTACTTC
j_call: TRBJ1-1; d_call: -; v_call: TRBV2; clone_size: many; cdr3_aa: CASRTRVNTEAFF; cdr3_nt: TGTGCCAGCAGAACAAGGGTTAACACTGAAGCTTTCTTT
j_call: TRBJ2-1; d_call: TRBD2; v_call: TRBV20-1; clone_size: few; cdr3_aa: CSARDGTSGNYNEQFF; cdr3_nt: TGCAGTGCTAGAGACGGCACTAGCGGGAACTACAATGAGCAGTTCTTC
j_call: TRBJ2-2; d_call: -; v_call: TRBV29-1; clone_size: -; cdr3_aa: CSTIRDTGELFF; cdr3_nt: TGCAGCACTATCAGGGACACCGGGGAGCTGTTTTTT
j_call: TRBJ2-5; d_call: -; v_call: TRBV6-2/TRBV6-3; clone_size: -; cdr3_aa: CASTLGAERGFQETQYF; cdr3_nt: TGTGCCAGCACCTTAGGAGCGGAGAGGGGCTTCCAAGAGACCCAGTACTTC
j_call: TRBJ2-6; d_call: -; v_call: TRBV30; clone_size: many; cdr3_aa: CAWFRLDSGAGANVLTF; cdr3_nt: TGTGCCTGGTTCCGGTTGGACAGCGGGGCTGGGGCCAACGTCCTGACTTTC
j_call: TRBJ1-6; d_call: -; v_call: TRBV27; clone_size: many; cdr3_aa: CASSMTVYNSPLHF; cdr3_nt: TGTGCCAGCAGTATGACGGTTTATAATTCACCCCTCCACTTT
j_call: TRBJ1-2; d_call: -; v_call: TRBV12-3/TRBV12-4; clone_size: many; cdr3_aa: CASSLATGNPGYTF; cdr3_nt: TGTGCCAGCAGTTTAGCCACAGGGAACCCTGGCTACACCTTC
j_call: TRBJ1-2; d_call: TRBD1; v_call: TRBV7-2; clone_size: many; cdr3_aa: CASSLAGTGDGYGYTF; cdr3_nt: TGTGCCAGCAGCTTAGCGGGGACAGGGGATGGTTATGGCTACACCTTC
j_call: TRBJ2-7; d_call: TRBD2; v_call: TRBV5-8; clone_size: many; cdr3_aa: CASSPYGGARYEQYF; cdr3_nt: TGTGCCAGCAGCCCGTACGGGGGGGCGCGGTACGAGCAGTACTTC
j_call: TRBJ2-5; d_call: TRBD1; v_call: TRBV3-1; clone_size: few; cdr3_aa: CASSQLTGVGETQYF; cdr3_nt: TGTGCCAGCAGCCAACTCACAGGGGTCGGGGAGACCCAGTACTTC
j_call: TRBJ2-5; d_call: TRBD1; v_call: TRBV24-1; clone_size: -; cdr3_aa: CATSEGTGLETQYF; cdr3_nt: TGTGCCACCAGTGAGGGGACAGGGCTAGAGACCCAGTACTTC
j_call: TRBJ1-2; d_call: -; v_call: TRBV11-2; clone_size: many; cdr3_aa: CASSFGLQDFYGYTF; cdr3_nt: TGTGCCAGCAGCTTTGGCCTGCAGGATTTCTATGGCTACACCTTC
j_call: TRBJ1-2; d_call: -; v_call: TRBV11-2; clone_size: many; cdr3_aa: CASSLGGVHYGYTF; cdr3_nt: TGTGCCAGCAGCTTAGGAGGGGTTCACTATGGCTACACCTTC
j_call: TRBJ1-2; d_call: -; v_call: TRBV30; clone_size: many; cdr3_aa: CAWRAGVRGILNYGYTF; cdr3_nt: TGTGCCTGGAGAGCGGGGGTCAGGGGCATCCTGAACTATGGCTACACCTTC
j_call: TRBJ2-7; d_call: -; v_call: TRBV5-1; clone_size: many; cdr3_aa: CASSPARGDEQYF; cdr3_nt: TGCGCCAGCAGCCCGGCCAGAGGAGACGAGCAGTACTTC
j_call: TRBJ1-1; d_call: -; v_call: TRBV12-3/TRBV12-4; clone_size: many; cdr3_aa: CASSSWTLNTEAFF; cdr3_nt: TGTGCCAGCAGTTCTTGGACCCTGAACACTGAAGCTTTCTTT
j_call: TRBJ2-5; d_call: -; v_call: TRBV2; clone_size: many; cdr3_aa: CASSERGGVETQYF; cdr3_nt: TGTGCCAGCAGTGAACGCGGAGGGGTCGAGACCCAGTACTTC
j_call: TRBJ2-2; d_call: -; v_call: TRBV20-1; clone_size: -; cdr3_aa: CSALRANTGELFF; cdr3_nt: TGCAGTGCGCTGAGAGCCAACACCGGGGAGCTGTTTTTT
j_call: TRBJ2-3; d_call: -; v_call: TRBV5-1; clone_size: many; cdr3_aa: CASSLAALDTDTQYF; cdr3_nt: TGCGCCAGCAGCTTGGCCGCGCTCGACACAGATACGCAGTATTTT
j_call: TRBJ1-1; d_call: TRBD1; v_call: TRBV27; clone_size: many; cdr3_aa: CASTLRGLMTEAFF; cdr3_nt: TGTGCCAGCACCCTCAGGGGGCTAATGACTGAAGCTTTCTTT
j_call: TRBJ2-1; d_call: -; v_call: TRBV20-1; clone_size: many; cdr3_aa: CSALTPSSYNEQFF; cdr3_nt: TGCAGTGCTCTGACTCCAAGCTCCTACAATGAGCAGTTCTTC
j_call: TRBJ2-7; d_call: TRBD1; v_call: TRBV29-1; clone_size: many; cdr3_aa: CSVFGTGALEDEQYF; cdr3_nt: TGCAGCGTATTCGGGACAGGGGCGCTTGAGGACGAGCAGTACTTC
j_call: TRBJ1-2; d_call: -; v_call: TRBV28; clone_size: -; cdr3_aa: CASRTGTASGGYTF; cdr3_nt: TGTGCCAGCAGGACCGGGACTGCATCGGGGGGCTACACCTTC
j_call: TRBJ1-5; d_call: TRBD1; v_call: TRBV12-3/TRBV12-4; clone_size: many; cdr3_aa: CASSWTGGGQPQHF; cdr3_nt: TGTGCCAGCAGTTGGACAGGGGGAGGACAGCCCCAGCATTTT
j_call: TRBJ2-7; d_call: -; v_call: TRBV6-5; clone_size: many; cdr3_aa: CASSFLEGDYEQYF; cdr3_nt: TGTGCCAGCAGTTTCCTGGAGGGGGACTACGAGCAGTACTTC
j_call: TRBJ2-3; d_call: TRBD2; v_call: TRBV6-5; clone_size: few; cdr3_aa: CASSWGGLSDTQYF; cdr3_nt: TGTGCCAGCAGTTGGGGGGGACTATCAGATACGCAGTATTTT
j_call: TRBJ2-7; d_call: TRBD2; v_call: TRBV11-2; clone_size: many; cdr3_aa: CASSPSGRSGYEQYF; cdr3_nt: TGTGCCAGCAGCCCTAGCGGGAGATCGGGTTACGAGCAGTACTTC
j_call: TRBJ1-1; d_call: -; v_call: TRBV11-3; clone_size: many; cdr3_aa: CASSSRRTEAFF; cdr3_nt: TGTGCCAGCAGCTCTAGACGAACTGAAGCTTTCTTT
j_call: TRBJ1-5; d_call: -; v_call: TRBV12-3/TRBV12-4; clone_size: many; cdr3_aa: CASSPYEGQPQHF; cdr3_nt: TGTGCCAGCAGCCCATACGAGGGGCAGCCCCAGCATTTT
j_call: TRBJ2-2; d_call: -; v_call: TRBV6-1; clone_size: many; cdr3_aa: CASKRGADTGELFF; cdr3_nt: TGTGCCAGTAAGAGGGGGGCAGACACCGGGGAGCTGTTTTTT
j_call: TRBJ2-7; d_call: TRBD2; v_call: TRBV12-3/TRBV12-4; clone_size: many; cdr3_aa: CASSFPGLAGGPYEQYF; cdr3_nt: TGTGCCAGCAGTTTCCCCGGACTAGCGGGAGGGCCCTACGAGCAGTACTTC
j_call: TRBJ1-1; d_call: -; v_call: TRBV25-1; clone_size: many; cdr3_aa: CASTLGGEAFF; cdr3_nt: TGTGCCAGCACCCTAGGGGGAGAAGCTTTCTTT
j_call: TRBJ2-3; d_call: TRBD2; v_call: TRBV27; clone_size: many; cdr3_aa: CASSLASGRGPRPYF; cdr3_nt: TGTGCCAGCAGTTTAGCTAGCGGGAGAGGGCCGCGTCCGTATTTT
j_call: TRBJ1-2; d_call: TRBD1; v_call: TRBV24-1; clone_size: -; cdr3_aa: CASRDRAEGSYTF; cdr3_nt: TGTGCCTCACGGGACAGGGCCGAAGGGAGCTACACCTTC
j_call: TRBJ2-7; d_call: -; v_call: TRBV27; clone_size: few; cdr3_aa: CASPPPTVGRAEQYF; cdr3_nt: TGTGCCAGCCCTCCCCCAACAGTAGGGAGAGCGGAGCAGTACTTC
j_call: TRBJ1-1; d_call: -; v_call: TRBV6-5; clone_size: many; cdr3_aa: CASSYSIFEGVNTEAFF; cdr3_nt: TGTGCCAGCAGTTACTCGATCTTCGAGGGGGTGAACACTGAAGCTTTCTTT
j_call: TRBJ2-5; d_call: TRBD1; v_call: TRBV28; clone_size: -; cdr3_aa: CASSKATGAKTQYF; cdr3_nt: TGTGCCAGCAGTAAAGCGACAGGGGCAAAGACCCAGTACTTC
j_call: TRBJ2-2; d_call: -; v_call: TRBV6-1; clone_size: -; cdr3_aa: CASRRRTGELFF; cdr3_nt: TGTGCCAGCAGGCGGAGGACCGGGGAGCTGTTTTTT
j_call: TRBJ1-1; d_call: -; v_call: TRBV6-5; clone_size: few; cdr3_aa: CASSYRNRPPDTEAFF; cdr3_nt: TGTGCCAGCAGTTACCGCAACCGACCCCCCGACACTGAAGCTTTCTTT
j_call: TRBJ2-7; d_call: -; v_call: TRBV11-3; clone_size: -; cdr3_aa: CASSLDRGLTYEQYF; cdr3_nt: TGTGCCAGCAGCTTAGACAGGGGCCTTACCTACGAGCAGTACTTC
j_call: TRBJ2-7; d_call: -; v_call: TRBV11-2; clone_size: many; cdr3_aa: CASSLERQLSYEQYF; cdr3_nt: TGTGCCAGCAGCTTAGAGAGACAGCTATCCTACGAGCAGTACTTC
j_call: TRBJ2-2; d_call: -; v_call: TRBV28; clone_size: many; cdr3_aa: CASSLISYTGELFF; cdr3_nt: TGTGCCAGCAGTTTAATAAGTTACACCGGGGAGCTGTTTTTT
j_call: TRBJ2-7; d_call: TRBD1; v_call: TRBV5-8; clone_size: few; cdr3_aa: CASDPGTGPYEQYF; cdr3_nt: TGTGCCAGCGACCCCGGGACAGGGCCCTACGAGCAGTACTTC
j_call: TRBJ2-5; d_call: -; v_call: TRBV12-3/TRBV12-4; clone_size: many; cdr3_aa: CASRRLWGSQETQYF; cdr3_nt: TGTGCCAGCAGACGCCTTTGGGGAAGCCAAGAGACCCAGTACTTC
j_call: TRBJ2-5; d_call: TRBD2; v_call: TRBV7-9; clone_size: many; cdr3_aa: CASSTVAGGYQETQYF; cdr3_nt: TGTGCCAGCAGCACTGTAGCGGGAGGTTACCAAGAGACCCAGTACTTC
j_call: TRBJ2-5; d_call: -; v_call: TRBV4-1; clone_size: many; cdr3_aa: CASSQSDGGAGETQYF; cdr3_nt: TGCGCCAGCAGCCAATCTGACGGCGGGGCCGGGGAGACCCAGTACTTC
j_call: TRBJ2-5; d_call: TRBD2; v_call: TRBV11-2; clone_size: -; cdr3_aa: CASSSRPARGAQYF; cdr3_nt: TGTGCCAGCAGCTCCCGGCCAGCCCGGGGGGCCCAGTACTTC
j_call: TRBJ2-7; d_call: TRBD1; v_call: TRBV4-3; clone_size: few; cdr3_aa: CASSQDWGTGAYEQYF; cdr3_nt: TGCGCCAGCAGCCAAGATTGGGGGACAGGGGCCTACGAGCAGTACTTC